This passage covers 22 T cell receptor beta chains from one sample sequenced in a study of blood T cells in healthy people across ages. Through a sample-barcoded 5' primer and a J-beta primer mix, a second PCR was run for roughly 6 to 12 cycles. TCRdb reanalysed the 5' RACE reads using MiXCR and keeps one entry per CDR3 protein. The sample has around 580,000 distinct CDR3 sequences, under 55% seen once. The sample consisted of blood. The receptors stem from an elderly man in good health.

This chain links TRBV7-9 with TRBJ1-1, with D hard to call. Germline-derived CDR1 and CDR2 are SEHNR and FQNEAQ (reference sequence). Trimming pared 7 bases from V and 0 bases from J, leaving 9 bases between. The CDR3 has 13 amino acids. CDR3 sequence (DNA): TGTGCCAGCACCATAGGGTTGAACACTGAAGCTTTCTTT. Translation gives CASTIGLNTEAFF.

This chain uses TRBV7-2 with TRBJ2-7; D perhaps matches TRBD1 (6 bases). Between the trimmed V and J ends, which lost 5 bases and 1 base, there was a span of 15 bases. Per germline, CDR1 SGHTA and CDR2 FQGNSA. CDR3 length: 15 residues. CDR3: CASSPEAGASYEQYF. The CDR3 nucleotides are TGTGCCAGCAGCCCTGAGGCAGGGGCATCCTACGAGCAGTACTTC.

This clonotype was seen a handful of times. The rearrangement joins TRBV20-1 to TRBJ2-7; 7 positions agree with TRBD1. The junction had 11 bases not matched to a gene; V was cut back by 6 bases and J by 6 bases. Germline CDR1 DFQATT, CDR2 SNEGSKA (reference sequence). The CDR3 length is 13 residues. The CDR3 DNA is TGCAGTGCCTTAGACAGGGTGGGGGCCGAGCAGTACTTC. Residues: CSALDRVGAEQYF.

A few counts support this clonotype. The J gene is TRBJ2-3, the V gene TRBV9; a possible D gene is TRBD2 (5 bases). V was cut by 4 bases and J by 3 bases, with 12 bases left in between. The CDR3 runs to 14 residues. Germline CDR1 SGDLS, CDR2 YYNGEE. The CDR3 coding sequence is TGTGCCAGCAGCCCTCGTACGGGGACAGATACGCAGTATTTT. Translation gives CASSPRTGTDTQYF.

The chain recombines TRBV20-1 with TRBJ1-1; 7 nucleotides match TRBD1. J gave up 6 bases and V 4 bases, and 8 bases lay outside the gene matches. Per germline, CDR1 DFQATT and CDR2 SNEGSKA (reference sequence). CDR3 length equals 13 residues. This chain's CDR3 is CSAMARGGSEAFF. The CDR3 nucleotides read TGCAGTGCTATGGCCAGGGGGGGCTCTGAAGCTTTCTTT.

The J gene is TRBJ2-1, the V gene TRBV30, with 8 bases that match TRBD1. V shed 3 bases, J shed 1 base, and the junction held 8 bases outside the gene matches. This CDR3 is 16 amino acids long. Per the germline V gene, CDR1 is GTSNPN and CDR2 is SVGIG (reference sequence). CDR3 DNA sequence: TGTGCCTGGAGCGCGTACCGGGACAGGTCCTACAATGAGCAGTTCTTC. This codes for CAWSAYRDRSYNEQFF.

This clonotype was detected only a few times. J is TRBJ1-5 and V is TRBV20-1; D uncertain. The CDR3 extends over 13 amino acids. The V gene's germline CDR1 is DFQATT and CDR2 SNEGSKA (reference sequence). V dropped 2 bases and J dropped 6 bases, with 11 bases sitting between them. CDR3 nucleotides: TGCAGTGCTAGATCACGTGGGGTTCAGCCCCAGCATTTT. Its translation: CSARSRGVQPQHF.

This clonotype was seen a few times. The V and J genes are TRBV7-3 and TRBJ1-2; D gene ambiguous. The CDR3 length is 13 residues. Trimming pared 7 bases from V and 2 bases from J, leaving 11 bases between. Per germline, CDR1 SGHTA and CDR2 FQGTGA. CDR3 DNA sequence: TGTGCCAGCATGGGGTTTTGGAACTATGGCTACACCTTC. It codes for CASMGFWNYGYTF.

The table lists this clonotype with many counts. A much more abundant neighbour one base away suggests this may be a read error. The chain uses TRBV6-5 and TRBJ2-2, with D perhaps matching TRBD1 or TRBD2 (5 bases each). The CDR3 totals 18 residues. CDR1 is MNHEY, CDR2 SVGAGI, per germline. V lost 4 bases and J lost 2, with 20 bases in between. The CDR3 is CASSSGLGRRPNTGELFF. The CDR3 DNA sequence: TGTGCCAGCAGTTCTGGACTGGGACGACGCCCTAACACCGGGGAGCTGTTTTTT.

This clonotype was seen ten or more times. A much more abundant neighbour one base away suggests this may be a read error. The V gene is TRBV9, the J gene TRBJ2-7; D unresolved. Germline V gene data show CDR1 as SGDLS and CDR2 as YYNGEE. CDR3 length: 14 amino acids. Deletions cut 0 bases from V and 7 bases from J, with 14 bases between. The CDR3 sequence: CASSVGIWADEQYF. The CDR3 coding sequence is TGTGCCAGCAGCGTAGGGATCTGGGCGGATGAGCAGTACTTC.

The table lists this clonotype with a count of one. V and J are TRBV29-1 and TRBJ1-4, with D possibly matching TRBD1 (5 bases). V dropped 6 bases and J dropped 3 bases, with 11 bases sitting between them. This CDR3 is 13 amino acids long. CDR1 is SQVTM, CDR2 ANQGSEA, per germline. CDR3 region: CSVDQGANEKLFF. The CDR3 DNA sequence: TGCAGCGTCGATCAGGGTGCTAATGAAAAACTGTTTTTT.

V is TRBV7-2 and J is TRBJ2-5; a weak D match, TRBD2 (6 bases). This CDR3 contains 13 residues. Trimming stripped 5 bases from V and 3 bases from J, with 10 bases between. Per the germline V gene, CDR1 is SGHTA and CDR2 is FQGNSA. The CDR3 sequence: CASSGGIEETQYF. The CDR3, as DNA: TGTGCCAGCAGCGGGGGGATTGAAGAGACCCAGTACTTC.

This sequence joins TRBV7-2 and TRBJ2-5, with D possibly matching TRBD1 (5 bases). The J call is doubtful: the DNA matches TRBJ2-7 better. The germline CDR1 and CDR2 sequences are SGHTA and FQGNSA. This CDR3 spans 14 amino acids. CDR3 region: CASSPSAGWDEQYF. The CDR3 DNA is TGTGCCAGCAGCCCCAGCGCAGGGTGGGACGAGCAGTACTTC.

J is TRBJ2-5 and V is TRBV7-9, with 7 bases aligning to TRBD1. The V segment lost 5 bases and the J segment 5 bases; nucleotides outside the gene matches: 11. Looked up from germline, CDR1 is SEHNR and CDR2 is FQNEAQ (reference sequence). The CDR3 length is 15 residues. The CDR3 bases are TGTGCCAGCAGCGTTGGGGCAGGGGGAAGGGAGACCCAGTACTTC. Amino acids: CASSVGAGGRETQYF.

CDR3 loop: CASNWGSSTDTQYF. DNA of the CDR3: TGTGCCAGTAACTGGGGGTCTAGCACAGATACGCAGTATTTT. The chain combines TRBV7-2 with TRBJ2-3, with D perhaps being TRBD1 or TRBD2 (5 bases each). V was shortened by 9 bases and J by 0 bases, with 13 bases between the two germline ends. The V gene's germline CDR1 is SGHTA and CDR2 FQGNSA. CDR3 size: 14 residues.

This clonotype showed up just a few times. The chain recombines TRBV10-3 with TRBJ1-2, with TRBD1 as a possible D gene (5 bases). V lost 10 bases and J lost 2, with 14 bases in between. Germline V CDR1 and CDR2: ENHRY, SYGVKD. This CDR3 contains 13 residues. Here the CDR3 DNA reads TGTGCCACCCTGCCGGGACTCAACTATGGCTACACCTTC. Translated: CATLPGLNYGYTF.

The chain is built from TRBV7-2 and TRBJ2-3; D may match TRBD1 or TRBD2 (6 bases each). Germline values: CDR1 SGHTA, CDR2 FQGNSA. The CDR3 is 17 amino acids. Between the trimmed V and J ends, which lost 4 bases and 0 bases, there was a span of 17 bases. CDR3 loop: CASSSRSLGGSTDTQYF. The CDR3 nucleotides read TGTGCCAGCAGCTCCCGATCCTTAGGGGGGAGCACAGATACGCAGTATTTT.

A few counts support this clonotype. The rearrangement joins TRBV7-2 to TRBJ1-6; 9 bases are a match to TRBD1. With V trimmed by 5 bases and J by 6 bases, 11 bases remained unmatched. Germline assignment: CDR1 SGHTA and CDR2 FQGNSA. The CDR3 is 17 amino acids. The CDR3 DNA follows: TGTGCCAGCAGCCTAACCCGGACAGGGGTTGGTAATTCACCCCTCCACTTT. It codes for CASSLTRTGVGNSPLHF. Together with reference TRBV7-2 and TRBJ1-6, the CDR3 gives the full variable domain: GAGVSQSPSNKVTEKGKDVELRCDPISGHTALYWYRQSLGQGLEFLIYFQGNSAPDKSGLPSDRFSAERTGGSVSTLTIQRTQQEDSAVYLCASSLTRTGVGNSPLHFGNGTRLTVT.

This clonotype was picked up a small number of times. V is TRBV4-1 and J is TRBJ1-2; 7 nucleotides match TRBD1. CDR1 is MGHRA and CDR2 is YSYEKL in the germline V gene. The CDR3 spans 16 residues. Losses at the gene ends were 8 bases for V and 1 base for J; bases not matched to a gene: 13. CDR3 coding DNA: TGCGCCAGCGCTCCGGTGGGACAGCGCCTTAACTATGGCTACACCTTC. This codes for CASAPVGQRLNYGYTF.

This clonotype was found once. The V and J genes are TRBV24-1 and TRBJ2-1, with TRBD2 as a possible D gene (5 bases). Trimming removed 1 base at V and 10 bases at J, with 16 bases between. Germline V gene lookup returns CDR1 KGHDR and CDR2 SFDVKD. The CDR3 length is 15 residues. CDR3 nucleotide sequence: TGTGCCACCAGTGATTTCCTACTAGGGTCCCGAGAGCAGTTCTTC. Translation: CATSDFLLGSREQFF.

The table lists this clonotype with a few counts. The CDR3 region has the DNA TGTGCCAGCAGTCAACAGGGCAGCTCCTACAATGAGCAGTTCTTC. It is translated as CASSQQGSSYNEQFF. V gene TRBV6-6 combines with J gene TRBJ2-1, with D perhaps TRBD1 (6 bases). This CDR3 has 15 amino acids. CDR1 is MNHNY and CDR2 is SVGAGI in the germline V gene (reference sequence). Trimming cost V 5 bases and J 0 bases, with 11 bases left between them.

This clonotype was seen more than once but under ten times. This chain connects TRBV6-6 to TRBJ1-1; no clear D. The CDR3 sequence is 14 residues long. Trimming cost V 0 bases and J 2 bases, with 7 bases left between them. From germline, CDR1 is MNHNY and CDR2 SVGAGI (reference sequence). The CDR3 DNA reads TGTGCCAGCAGTTACTCGACGGCAAACACTGAAGCTTTCTTT. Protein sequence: CASSYSTANTEAFF.